Below are 30 T cell receptor beta chains sequenced from a single sample in a study of T cell responses to AZD1222 COVID-19 vaccine. Some clones are missing from TCRdb's copy, which holds only in-frame ones; the method was immunoSEQ multiplex PCR. This table has about 140,000 clones, 92% appearing once. The specimen was peripheral blood, collected on day 0 of AZD1222 vaccination. These receptors were taken from an adult in good health.

The chain couples TRBV27 to TRBJ2-3; tentative D call: TRBD1 (7 bases). V lost 7 bases and J lost 0, with 17 bases in between. The germline gives CDR1 MNHEY, CDR2 SMNVEV (reference sequence). This CDR3 is 16 amino acids long. The CDR3 DNA sequence: TGTGCCAGCAACCGATTCGCGGGACAGAGCACAGATACGCAGTATTTT. Encoded protein: CASNRFAGQSTDTQYF.

The V and J genes are TRBV18 and TRBJ2-5; 11 bases match TRBD1. Germline lookup yields CDR1 KGHSH and CDR2 LQKENI. J gave up 2 bases and V 6 bases, and 5 bases lay outside the gene matches. This CDR3 is built from 15 residues. CDR3 protein: CASSLGTGGQETQYF. DNA of the CDR3: TGTGCCAGCTCCCTCGGGACAGGGGGTCAAGAGACCCAGTACTTC. Supplemented by reference TRBV18 and TRBJ2-5, the full variable domain reads NAGVMQNPRHLVRRRGQEARLRCSPMKGHSHVYWYRQLPEEGLKFMVYLQKENIIDESGMPKERFSAEFPKEGPSILRIQQVVRGDSAAYFCASSLGTGGQETQYFGPGTRLLVL.

The CDR3 loop reads CASSYSRDSLNEQFF. CDR3 nucleotides: TGTGCCAGCAGTTACTCGAGGGACTCCCTTAATGAGCAGTTCTTC. The chain has TRBV6-5 and TRBJ2-1; a possible D gene is TRBD2 (6 bases). There are 15 residues in the CDR3. Germline CDR1 MNHEY, CDR2 SVGAGI. V lost 0 bases, J lost 7 bases, and 13 bases lay in between.

This chain joins TRBV29-1 and TRBJ2-3; a possible D gene is TRBD2 (7 bases). Germline V lookup: CDR1 SQVTM, CDR2 ANQGSEA. The length of the CDR3 is 15 residues. The germline V and J ends were trimmed by 5 bases and 1 base, with 16 bases remaining between them. CDR3: CSVSGGGRRTDTQYF. CDR3 nucleotide sequence: TGCAGCGTTTCTGGGGGCGGGAGACGCACAGATACGCAGTATTTT.

The chain carries TRBV5-4 and TRBJ2-3; TRBD2 matches at 11 bases. Germline CDR1 SGHNT, CDR2 YYREEE (reference sequence). There are 16 residues in the CDR3. Trimming removed 0 bases from V and 4 bases from J; junction bases left unmatched: 4. CDR3 sequence reads: CASSLGSGRAPDTQYF. The DNA for the CDR3 is TGTGCCAGCAGCTTGGGTAGCGGGAGGGCCCCAGATACGCAGTATTTT. The full variable domain, rest sourced from reference TRBV5-4 and TRBJ2-3, is ETGVTQSPTHLIKTRGQQVTLRCSSQSGHNTVSWYQQALGQGPQFIFQYYREEENGRGNFPPRFSGLQFPNYSSELNVNALELDDSALYLCASSLGSGRAPDTQYFGPGTRLTVL.

The chain employs TRBV28 and TRBJ2-1, with TRBD2 identical over 13 bases. CDR1 MDHEN and CDR2 SYDVKM come from the germline V gene. The CDR3 consists of 21 residues. V lost 5 bases to trimming and J lost 1 base; unmatched junction nucleotides: 17. As DNA, the CDR3 is TGTGCCAGCAGTGCCCGACAGACATGGACTAGCGGGAGCAGGTCCTACAATGAGCAGTTCTTC. Translated, it gives CASSARQTWTSGSRSYNEQFF.

This clone was found once. The chain has TRBV10-3 and TRBJ2-5; unclear D gene. V lost 5 bases to trimming and J lost 5 bases, with 12 bases between them. The CDR3 consists of 13 residues. Germline V gene lookup returns CDR1 ENHRY and CDR2 SYGVKD. The CDR3 spells CAISPTEVETQYF. Written as DNA, the CDR3 is TGTGCCATCAGTCCAACAGAAGTCGAGACCCAGTACTTC.

The chain joins TRBV28 to TRBJ1-5, with 10 bases aligning to TRBD1. The CDR3 has 15 amino acids. V lost 5 bases to trimming and J lost 6 bases; unmatched junction nucleotides: 7. The germline CDR1 and CDR2 sequences are MDHEN and SYDVKM. The CDR3 is CASSRDRGGGQPQHF. The CDR3 DNA is TGTGCCAGCAGTCGGGACAGGGGTGGCGGTCAGCCCCAGCATTTT.

The chain employs TRBV5-6 and TRBJ1-5; weak D call: TRBD1 (6 bases). This CDR3 region has 17 residues. Trimming took 0 bases from V and 3 from J, leaving 16 bases between them. Germline V CDR1 and CDR2: SGHDT, YYEEEE. DNA for the CDR3: TGTGCCAGCAGCTTGGCCGGGCGCAGGGGAGACAATCAGCCCCAGCATTTT. It is translated as CASSLAGRRGDNQPQHF.

The chain employs TRBV7-9 and TRBJ2-2, with a tentative D call TRBD2 (7 bases). V dropped 6 bases and J dropped 4 bases, with 15 bases sitting between them. Germline CDR1 reads SEHNR; CDR2 reads FQNEAQ (reference sequence). The CDR3 covers 15 residues. As DNA, the CDR3 is TGTGCCAGCAGTCCCGGGGGGCAGGGCACCGGGGAGCTGTTTTTT. This translates into CASSPGGQGTGELFF.

The chain links TRBV30 to TRBJ1-2; D might be TRBD1 (5 bases). CDR3 length: 11 residues. Germline V gene sequence: CDR1 GTSNPN, CDR2 SVGIG (reference sequence). The CDR3 DNA follows: TGTGCTTCGGGAAGGGGCACTGGCTACACCTTC. As protein: CASGRGTGYTF.

The chain couples TRBV12-3 or TRBV12-4 to TRBJ2-1; D remains ambiguous. This CDR3 contains 10 residues. Trimming stripped 3 bases from V and 6 bases from J, with 0 bases between. CDR3 loop: CASSFNEQFF. CDR3 DNA: TGTGCCAGCAGTTTCAATGAGCAGTTCTTC.

This clone has a handful of counts. J is TRBJ1-5 and V is TRBV6-5; the D gene is possibly TRBD1 (6 bases). Germline V CDR1 and CDR2: MNHEY, SVGAGI. The CDR3 has 13 amino acids. V lost 5 bases, J lost 4 bases, and 9 bases lay in between. Written as DNA, the CDR3 is TGTGCCAGCAGTCGTGACAGGAATCAGCCCCAGCATTTT. Its protein product is CASSRDRNQPQHF.

The chain carries TRBV27 and TRBJ2-3, with D uncertain. Trimming removed 2 bases from V and 0 bases from J, with 6 bases in between. The CDR3 contains 14 residues. CDR1 and CDR2 from the germline V gene are MNHEY and SMNVEV (reference sequence). The CDR3 reads CASSLVGSTDTQYF. The CDR3 nucleotides read TGTGCCAGCAGTTTAGTCGGAAGCACAGATACGCAGTATTTT.

The chain is built from TRBV7-8 and TRBJ2-7; possible D gene TRBD1, 6 bases. V lost 4 bases and J 0 bases, leaving 13 bases between the germline ends. The CDR3 length is 15 residues. The germline V gene encodes CDR1 SGHVS and CDR2 FQNEAQ. CDR3 DNA: TGTGCCAGCAGCTCACGACAGGCGAGCTCCTACGAGCAGTACTTC. Translating gives CASSSRQASSYEQYF.

The rearrangement joins TRBV9 to TRBJ2-5, with TRBD2 matching over 10 bases. The V segment lost 1 base and the J segment 1 base; nucleotides outside the gene matches: 10. CDR1 is SGDLS, CDR2 YYNGEE, per germline. The CDR3 loop spans 18 amino acids. CDR3 sequence: CASSVTGGLAEGQETQYF. The CDR3 DNA sequence: TGTGCCAGCAGCGTAACCGGAGGACTAGCGGAGGGCCAAGAGACCCAGTACTTC.

The V call is TRBV12-3 or TRBV12-4, the J call TRBJ2-1, with a tentative D call TRBD2 (6 bases). The germline V and J ends were trimmed by 3 bases and 11 bases, with 8 bases remaining between them. CDR3 length: 11 amino acids. The CDR3: CASSLGGKQFF. The CDR3 DNA reads TGTGCCAGCAGTTTGGGCGGGAAGCAGTTCTTC.

The chain carries TRBV30 and TRBJ2-7; TRBD2 agrees at 9 bases. Germline-derived CDR1 and CDR2 are GTSNPN and SVGIG (reference sequence). The ends lost 5 bases at V and 5 bases at J; junction bases unmatched: 10. This CDR3 has 14 amino acids. The CDR3 DNA sequence: TGTGCCTGGTCCTATGCGGGAGGGCCCCACGAGCAGTACTTC. Encoded protein: CAWSYAGGPHEQYF.

This clone has just one count. V gene TRBV2 combines with J gene TRBJ2-3; 9 bases fit TRBD2. Germline V gives CDR1 SNHLY, CDR2 FYNNEI. V was clipped by 1 base and J by 1 base; unmatched bases: 0. This CDR3 has 15 amino acids. The CDR3 nucleotides read TGTGCCAGCAGTGAAGGACTAGCGGGCACAGATACGCAGTATTTT. This translates into CASSEGLAGTDTQYF. The whole variable domain, remainder taken from reference TRBV2 and TRBJ2-3, is EPEVTQTPSHQVTQMGQEVILRCVPISNHLYFYWYRQILGQKVEFLVSFYNNEISEKSEIFDDQFSVERPDGSNFTLKIRSTKLEDSAMYFCASSEGLAGTDTQYFGPGTRLTVL.

The chain couples TRBV6-5 to TRBJ1-1, with 10 bases identical to TRBD1. Germline V gives CDR1 MNHEY, CDR2 SVGAGI. CDR3 length: 15 amino acids. The V segment lost 7 bases and the J segment 5 bases; nucleotides outside the gene matches: 10. The CDR3 region has the DNA TGTGCCAGCATGTTGGGACAGGGGCGTGATACTGAAGCTTTCTTT. Its translation: CASMLGQGRDTEAFF.

This clone has only one observation. The chain carries TRBV7-8 and TRBJ2-2; 14 bases fit TRBD2. Germline V CDR1 and CDR2: SGHVS, FQNEAQ. V trimming: 5 bases; J trimming: 3 bases; junction bases outside the gene matches: 11. The CDR3 is made up of 19 amino acids. The CDR3, as DNA: TGTGCCAGCAGCCTGACTGGACTAGCGGGAGGAGGGCACACCGGGGAGCTGTTTTTT. Translated, it gives CASSLTGLAGGGHTGELFF.

This chain connects TRBV25-1 to TRBJ2-1; either TRBD1 or TRBD2 may supply D (5 bases each). In germline, CDR1 is MGHDK, CDR2 SYGVNS. This CDR3 is built from 13 residues. V lost 4 bases and J 9 bases, leaving 13 bases between the germline ends. The CDR3 DNA reads TGTGCCAGCAGTGGTGGGGGTGGCACTGAGCAGTTCTTC. Protein sequence: CASSGGGGTEQFF.

V gene TRBV7-9 combines with J gene TRBJ1-2; D ambiguous. The V gene's germline CDR1 is SEHNR and CDR2 FQNEAQ (reference sequence). The V gene lost 5 bases and the J gene lost 4 bases, with 8 bases spanning the gap. This CDR3 is built from 12 residues. In DNA, the CDR3 is TGTGCCAGCAGCCCAAGTCTCTATGGCTACACCTTC. Translating it yields CASSPSLYGYTF.

The rearrangement joins TRBV2 to TRBJ1-1; D gene uncertain. Germline V lookup: CDR1 SNHLY, CDR2 FYNNEI. V was pared by 5 bases and J by 1 base, with 5 bases between. The CDR3 sequence is 12 residues long. The CDR3 nucleotides read TGTGCCAGCAGTAAAGGGAACACTGAAGCTTTCTTT. It is translated as CASSKGNTEAFF.

V and J are TRBV3-1 (or the pseudogene TRBV3-2) and TRBJ2-5; 8 positions agree with TRBD2. V lost 0 bases to trimming and J lost 5 bases; unmatched junction nucleotides: 8. Per the germline V gene, CDR1 is LGHDT and CDR2 is YNNKEL (reference sequence). The CDR3 extends over 16 amino acids. CDR3 sequence reads: CASSQEWRLASETQYF. In DNA form, the CDR3 reads TGTGCCAGCAGCCAAGAGTGGAGACTAGCGAGCGAGACCCAGTACTTC.

CDR3 sequence: CASGGRAYEQYF. The CDR3 DNA sequence: TGTGCCAGCGGGGGACGGGCCTACGAGCAGTACTTC. J is TRBJ2-7 and V is TRBV6-5; either TRBD1 or TRBD2 may supply D (5 bases each). V was pared by 8 bases and J by 2 bases, with 10 bases between. In germline, CDR1 is MNHEY, CDR2 SVGAGI. There are 12 residues in the CDR3.

A single count supports this clone. J is TRBJ2-1 and V is TRBV5-1, with 8 bases that match TRBD2. Losses at the gene ends were 0 bases for V and 3 bases for J; bases not matched to a gene: 11. Germline V gene sequence: CDR1 SGHRS, CDR2 YFSETQ. CDR3 length equals 18 residues. CDR3 residues: CASSLAPPGLGGYNEQFF. The CDR3 DNA reads as TGCGCCAGCAGCTTGGCCCCCCCGGGACTAGGTGGCTACAATGAGCAGTTCTTC.

V and J are TRBV7-2 and TRBJ2-4, with D perhaps TRBD1 (6 bases). The V gene's germline CDR1 is SGHTA and CDR2 FQGNSA. The V and J ends lost 0 bases and 4 bases respectively, with 10 bases between them. The CDR3 loop spans 15 amino acids. CDR3: CASSLAGRGKNIQYF. CDR3 nucleotide sequence: TGTGCCAGCAGCTTAGCCGGCAGGGGTAAAAACATTCAGTACTTC.

The chain is built from TRBV13 and TRBJ1-2; 8 bases match TRBD1. The V gene's germline CDR1 is PRHDT and CDR2 FYEKMQ (reference sequence). This CDR3 has 15 residues. Unmatched junction bases numbered 8, after V lost 4 bases and J lost 4 bases. As DNA, the CDR3 is TGTGCCAGCAGCTCCCAGGGGGCGCCGGTCTATGGCTACACCTTC. It translates to CASSSQGAPVYGYTF. Drawing the rest from reference TRBV13 and TRBJ1-2, the complete variable domain is AAGVIQSPRHLIKEKRETATLKCYPIPRHDTVYWYQQGPGQDPQFLISFYEKMQSDKGSIPDRFSAQQFSDYHSELNMSSLELGDSALYFCASSSQGAPVYGYTFGSGTRLTVV.

V is TRBV18 and J is TRBJ2-2, with D perhaps being TRBD1 or TRBD2 (5 bases each). V lost 0 bases and J 0 bases, leaving 11 bases between the germline ends. The CDR3 has 17 residues. CDR1 is KGHSH, CDR2 LQKENI, per germline. The CDR3 loop is CASSPPGALANTGELFF. In DNA, the CDR3 is TGTGCCAGCTCACCACCCGGGGCCCTAGCGAACACCGGGGAGCTGTTTTTT.